These 26 T cell receptor beta chains came from one sample sequenced in a study of cytomegalovirus exposure and HLA in healthy donors. The PCR made use of 60 Vbeta and 13 Jbeta primers. Produced via immunoSEQ multiplex PCR; TCRdb's table is partial and in-frame only. The repertoire holds some 150,000 clones, about 69% seen once, with less than 2.5% in the top ten. The specimen sequenced was PBMCs. The receptor set was obtained from a human donor in good health.

The CDR3 spells CASSKDGVGQGVYGYTF. The CDR3 nucleotides read TGTGCCAGCAGCAAAGACGGAGTGGGACAGGGGGTATATGGCTACACCTTC. J is TRBJ1-2 and V is TRBV11-1; TRBD1 matches at 11 bases. The V gene's germline CDR1 is SGHAT and CDR2 FQDESV (reference sequence). CDR3 length equals 17 residues. V lost 5 bases, J lost 5 bases, and 13 bases stayed unmatched.

The chain joins TRBV7-8 to TRBJ2-5; possibly TRBD2 for D (5 bases). V lost 5 bases and J 1 base, leaving 11 bases between the germline ends. Germline CDR1 and CDR2: SGHVS and FQNEAQ. This CDR3 has 14 amino acids. The CDR3 DNA reads as TGTGCCAGCAGCCCCAGACTATCCCAAGAGACCCAGTACTTC. Encoded protein: CASSPRLSQETQYF.

The V call is TRBV2, the J call TRBJ1-6; no definite D call. The CDR3 contains 15 residues. Per germline, CDR1 SNHLY and CDR2 FYNNEI. V lost 6 bases and J lost 7, with 16 bases in between. This chain's CDR3 is CASREDRGKNSPLHF. CDR3 DNA sequence: TGTGCCAGCAGGGAGGACCGGGGAAAAAATTCACCCCTCCACTTT.

The chain carries TRBV29-1 and TRBJ1-2; D unclear. The CDR3 consists of 12 residues. Between the trimmed V and J ends, which lost 4 bases and 3 bases, there was a span of 9 bases. Germline CDR1 is SQVTM and CDR2 is ANQGSEA. CDR3 in amino acids: CSVGTAYYGYTF. The CDR3 nucleotides are TGCAGCGTTGGAACAGCCTACTATGGCTACACCTTC.

This chain connects TRBV9 to TRBJ1-3; weak D call: TRBD1 (5 bases). V lost 0 bases and J lost 2, with 9 bases in between. The CDR3 has 15 residues. CDR1 SGDLS and CDR2 YYNGEE come from the germline V gene. The CDR3 loop is CASSVGGGTGNTIYF. CDR3 in DNA: TGTGCCAGCAGCGTAGGGGGGGGTACTGGAAACACCATATATTTT.

The chain is built from TRBV9 and TRBJ2-5, with 8 nucleotides matching TRBD2. Trimming cost V 0 bases and J 4 bases; bases outside gene matches: 11. Germline loops: CDR1 SGDLS, CDR2 YYNGEE. The CDR3 totals 17 residues. CDR3 DNA: TGTGCCAGCAGCGTAGCCGGGGGGGGCCAAGGGGGAGAGACCCAGTACTTC. Translating it yields CASSVAGGGQGGETQYF.

The chain is built from TRBV9 and TRBJ2-5; the D gene is possibly TRBD2 (6 bases). Trimming took 4 bases from V and 7 from J, leaving 17 bases between them. Looked up from germline, CDR1 is SGDLS and CDR2 is YYNGEE. This CDR3 region has 14 residues. The CDR3 here is CASSPGTARGTQYF. Written as DNA, the CDR3 is TGTGCCAGCAGCCCTGGGACTGCCCGGGGGACCCAGTACTTC.

The chain carries TRBV6-4 and TRBJ2-1; 10 nucleotides align to TRBD2. Unmatched junction bases numbered 8, after V lost 4 bases and J lost 8 bases. Germline V gene data show CDR1 as MRHNA and CDR2 as SNTAGT. The CDR3 runs to 15 residues. CDR3: CASSVERGGHYEQFF. The CDR3 DNA sequence: TGTGCCAGCAGTGTGGAGCGGGGGGGCCATTATGAGCAGTTCTTC.

The chain carries TRBV7-2 and TRBJ1-1; 7 nucleotides match TRBD1. The V segment lost 6 bases and the J segment 2 bases; nucleotides outside the gene matches: 9. CDR1 SGHTA and CDR2 FQGNSA come from the germline V gene. The CDR3 extends over 15 amino acids. This CDR3 reads CASSPTRQGNTEAFF. CDR3 nucleotide sequence: TGTGCCAGCAGTCCCACCCGACAGGGAAACACTGAAGCTTTCTTT.

The chain employs TRBV27 and TRBJ2-2; the D is unclear. The CDR3 runs 20 residues. Trimming removed 1 base at V and 6 bases at J, with 27 bases between. Germline CDR1 and CDR2: MNHEY and SMNVEV (reference sequence). This chain's CDR3 is CASSLFPLGSGTIAPGELFF. The CDR3 DNA is TGTGCCAGCAGTTTATTTCCCCTCGGGTCTGGCACAATAGCACCCGGGGAGCTGTTTTTT.

This chain uses TRBV4-1 with TRBJ1-1, with a possible D match to TRBD1 (5 bases). Looked up from germline, CDR1 is MGHRA and CDR2 is YSYEKL. This CDR3 contains 15 residues. V was trimmed by 3 bases and J by 1 base, leaving 12 bases between them. The CDR3: CASSQLGARNTEAFF. CDR3 nucleotides: TGCGCCAGCAGCCAGCTAGGGGCCCGGAACACTGAAGCTTTCTTT.

The rearrangement links TRBV5-1 to TRBJ2-7, with 7 bases fitting TRBD1. CDR1 SGHRS and CDR2 YFSETQ come from the germline V gene. The junction had 5 bases not matched to a gene; V was cut back by 0 bases and J by 2 bases. CDR3 length: 15 residues. This chain's CDR3 is CASSLEGAPTYEQYF. In nucleotides, the CDR3 is TGCGCCAGCAGCTTGGAGGGGGCCCCGACCTACGAGCAGTACTTC.

The J gene is TRBJ2-7, the V gene TRBV11-3; D may be TRBD1 (5 bases). V was clipped by 1 base and J by 6 bases, with 7 bases between them. CDR1 is SGHNT, CDR2 YENEEA, per germline. This CDR3 contains 12 residues. CDR3 bases: TGTGCCAGCAGCTTAGGGGGCTCCGAGCAGTACTTC. Translating gives CASSLGGSEQYF.

The chain is built from TRBV9 and TRBJ2-5, with TRBD1 identical over 11 bases. Germline V gives CDR1 SGDLS, CDR2 YYNGEE. The junction had 5 bases not matched to a gene; V was cut back by 4 bases and J by 3 bases. The CDR3 totals 15 residues. The CDR3 coding sequence is TGTGCCAGCAGCCTCTGGGACAGGGGGGAAGAGACCCAGTACTTC. It translates to CASSLWDRGEETQYF.

The V gene is TRBV7-3, the J gene TRBJ2-3, with 9 positions matching TRBD2. V gave up 1 base and J gave up 5 bases; unmatched junction bases: 7. The CDR3 is 16 amino acids. CDR1 and CDR2 (germline): SGHTA, FQGTGA. The CDR3 bases are TGTGCCAGCAGCTTAATTGGCGGGGGGGCCGGAGATACGCAGTATTTT. This gives the protein CASSLIGGGAGDTQYF. The variable domain in full, completed from reference TRBV7-3 and TRBJ2-3, reads GAGVSQTPSNKVTEKGKYVELRCDPISGHTALYWYRQSLGQGPEFLIYFQGTGAADDSGLPNDRFFAVRPEGSVSTLKIQRTERGDSAVYLCASSLIGGGAGDTQYFGPGTRLTVL.

This clone was seen more than once but under ten times. The chain has TRBV6-1 and TRBJ2-4; 10 bases line up with TRBD2. After removal of 0 bases from V and 1 base from J, the junction contained 0 bases not matched to a gene. Looked up from germline, CDR1 is MNHNS and CDR2 is SASEGT. The CDR3 spans 16 residues. This CDR3 reads CASSEATSGAKNIQYF. CDR3 coding DNA: TGTGCCAGCAGTGAAGCGACTAGCGGGGCCAAAAACATTCAGTACTTC.

This chain's CDR3 is CASSRDTYEQYF. The DNA of the CDR3 is TGTGCCAGCAGCCGGGACACCTACGAGCAGTACTTC. The chain has TRBV6-5 and TRBJ2-7; D might be TRBD1 (6 bases). The CDR3 contains 12 residues. Looked up from germline, CDR1 is MNHEY and CDR2 is SVGAGI. Trimming took off 6 bases at V and 2 bases at J, with 8 bases between the two ends.

The chain has TRBV7-3 and TRBJ1-1; 9 bases map to TRBD1. The CDR3 is 14 amino acids. J was trimmed by 3 bases and V by 4 bases; bases with no gene match: 3. Germline CDR1 reads SGHTA; CDR2 reads FQGTGA. The CDR3 region has the DNA TGTGCCAGCAGCTCGACAGGGGGGGACACTGAAGCTTTCTTT. The encoded protein is CASSSTGGDTEAFF.

This chain uses TRBV29-1 with TRBJ1-2; TRBD1 might be the D (6 bases). The germline gives CDR1 SQVTM, CDR2 ANQGSEA. V was trimmed by 5 bases and J by 4 bases, leaving 14 bases between them. This CDR3 region has 13 residues. DNA of the CDR3: TGCAGCGTTATGAACAGGGTGAGCTATGGCTACACCTTC. Translated, it gives CSVMNRVSYGYTF.

J is TRBJ2-1 and V is TRBV5-5, with no clear D. V was pared by 1 base and J by 9 bases, with 14 bases between. Germline CDR1 reads SGHKS; CDR2 reads YYEKEE (reference sequence). The CDR3 has 14 residues. The CDR3 region is CASSLSQMRGEQFF. CDR3 coding DNA: TGTGCCAGCAGCTTGTCTCAGATGCGAGGTGAGCAGTTCTTC.

The chain uses TRBV11-3 and TRBJ2-2, with 11 nucleotides matching TRBD2. This CDR3 is built from 14 residues. Germline assignment: CDR1 SGHNT and CDR2 YENEEA. V dropped 8 bases and J dropped 6; count of bases not matched to a gene: 5. CDR3 in amino acids: CASAPSGGPGELFF. The CDR3 DNA sequence: TGTGCCAGCGCTCCTAGCGGGGGGCCCGGGGAGCTGTTTTTT.

The V and J genes are TRBV7-8 and TRBJ2-3, with TRBD2 identical over 12 bases. The CDR3 loop spans 16 amino acids. Germline loops: CDR1 SGHVS, CDR2 FQNEAQ. With 5 bases clipped from V and 1 base from J, the junction kept 4 bases outside the gene matches. CDR3 sequence: CASSTLAGGRTDTQYF. In DNA, the CDR3 is TGTGCCAGCAGCACGCTAGCGGGGGGGCGCACAGATACGCAGTATTTT. Complete variable domain (other parts from reference TRBV7-8 and TRBJ2-3): GAGVSQSPRYKVAKRGQDVALRCDPISGHVSLFWYQQALGQGPEFLTYFQNEAQLDKSGLPSDRFFAERPEGSVSTLKIQRTQQEDSAVYLCASSTLAGGRTDTQYFGPGTRLTVL.

This chain joins TRBV15 and TRBJ2-5, with 12 nucleotides matching TRBD2. Per the germline V gene, CDR1 is LNHNV and CDR2 is YYDKDF (reference sequence). V dropped 3 bases and J dropped 4; count of bases not matched to a gene: 12. The CDR3 consists of 18 residues. The CDR3 sequence is CATSSDLIGTSGSETQYF. CDR3 DNA sequence: TGTGCCACCAGCAGTGATCTTATCGGGACTAGCGGGTCAGAGACCCAGTACTTC.

The chain carries TRBV5-1 and TRBJ1-2; maybe TRBD1 (5 bases). Germline V gene sequence: CDR1 SGHRS, CDR2 YFSETQ. Trimming stripped 4 bases from V and 3 bases from J, with 16 bases between. This CDR3 has 15 residues. CDR3: CASSIAAGSDYGYTF. CDR3 bases: TGCGCCAGCAGCATCGCCGCAGGGTCCGACTATGGCTACACCTTC.

This chain joins TRBV9 and TRBJ1-1, with no clear D. Germline V CDR1 and CDR2: SGDLS, YYNGEE. V lost 2 bases and J lost 6, with 14 bases in between. CDR3 length: 14 residues. CDR3 sequence reads: CASSVSGVAAEAFF. The CDR3 DNA sequence: TGTGCCAGCAGCGTTTCCGGGGTGGCGGCTGAAGCTTTCTTT.

The chain carries TRBV29-1 and TRBJ2-1, with D possibly TRBD1 on 6 matching bases. Germline V gives CDR1 SQVTM, CDR2 ANQGSEA. The CDR3 consists of 12 residues. Trimming left V 6 bases short and J 7 bases short, with 13 bases between. The CDR3 is CSVARQVNEQFF. The CDR3 DNA sequence: TGCAGCGTAGCCAGACAGGTTAATGAGCAGTTCTTC.